These T cell receptor beta chains were read from a single sample in a study of T cell responses to AZD1222 COVID-19 vaccine. TCRdb's copy holds only in-frame clones and misses some; the assay was immunoSEQ multiplex PCR. The sample carries roughly 160,000 clones, approximately 90% recorded once. The sequences come from peripheral blood, collected on day 0 of MenACWY control vaccination. The source is an adult in good health. The CDR3 runs from the conserved cysteine through the conserved F or W. A D gene is named only where the DNA matches it firmly.

D gene: NA
V gene: TRBV19
J gene: TRBJ1-1
CDR3 protein: CASSTRGRNTEAFF

D gene: TRBD1
V gene: TRBV19
J gene: TRBJ1-1
CDR3 protein: CASSTRDRALGEAFF

D gene: NA
V gene: TRBV5-1
J gene: TRBJ1-3
CDR3 protein: CASSEAGFSGNTIYF

D gene: TRBD2
V gene: TRBV27
J gene: TRBJ2-3
CDR3 protein: CASSLMTGLAGSTDTQYF

D gene: NA
V gene: TRBV5-1
J gene: TRBJ2-1
CDR3 protein: CASSTGASGSNEQFF

D gene: TRBD2
V gene: TRBV30
J gene: TRBJ2-7
CDR3 protein: CAWSGGDYQYF

D gene: TRBD1
V gene: TRBV5-6
J gene: TRBJ1-3
CDR3 protein: CASSTAQGAFGNTIYF

D gene: NA
V gene: TRBV14
J gene: TRBJ2-1
CDR3 protein: CASRGPSSYNEQFF

D gene: NA
V gene: TRBV20-1
J gene: TRBJ2-3
CDR3 protein: CSARTLGTQYF

D gene: NA
V gene: TRBV27
J gene: TRBJ2-7
CDR3 protein: CASTPRGITYEQYF

D gene: NA
V gene: TRBV2
J gene: TRBJ1-2
CDR3 protein: CASSDPGHVLGGYTF

D gene: TRBD1
V gene: TRBV3-1/TRBV3-2
J gene: TRBJ1-4
CDR3 protein: CASSPTGIEKLFF

D gene: NA
V gene: TRBV19
J gene: TRBJ1-5
CDR3 protein: CASSMGERNQPQHF

D gene: TRBD1
V gene: TRBV6-5
J gene: TRBJ1-3
CDR3 protein: CASRPGQSSGNTIYF

D gene: TRBD2
V gene: TRBV6-5
J gene: TRBJ2-1
CDR3 protein: CASSPGLAGGEQFF

D gene: NA
V gene: TRBV6-2/TRBV6-3
J gene: TRBJ1-5
CDR3 protein: CASSYSWTSPLNQPQHF

D gene: NA
V gene: TRBV28
J gene: TRBJ2-7
CDR3 protein: CASSFGGAFSYEQYF

D gene: NA
V gene: TRBV28
J gene: TRBJ2-7
CDR3 protein: CASSSWTAGGEQYF

D gene: NA
V gene: TRBV19
J gene: TRBJ1-2
CDR3 protein: CASSLDGDYGYTF

D gene: NA
V gene: TRBV2
J gene: TRBJ2-7
CDR3 protein: CASSPGQFSYEQYF

D gene: NA
V gene: TRBV11-2
J gene: TRBJ2-1
CDR3 protein: CASSLVGINNEQFF

D gene: NA
V gene: TRBV27
J gene: TRBJ1-5
CDR3 protein: CASGYSYQPQHF

D gene: NA
V gene: TRBV7-9
J gene: TRBJ1-2
CDR3 protein: CASTLDAAGADYGYTF

D gene: NA
V gene: TRBV12-3/TRBV12-4
J gene: TRBJ1-5
CDR3 protein: CASSFSSNQPQHF

D gene: TRBD1
V gene: TRBV30
J gene: TRBJ1-4
CDR3 protein: CAWSRDSHNEKLFF

D gene: NA
V gene: TRBV28
J gene: TRBJ1-1
CDR3 protein: CASSYYTEAFF

D gene: NA
V gene: TRBV5-1
J gene: TRBJ1-1
CDR3 protein: CASSLATGVGKAEAFF

D gene: NA
V gene: TRBV5-1
J gene: TRBJ2-7
CDR3 protein: CASRGHYEQYF

D gene: NA
V gene: TRBV6-2/TRBV6-3
J gene: TRBJ2-2
CDR3 protein: CASRPDGNTRELFF

D gene: NA
V gene: TRBV12-3/TRBV12-4
J gene: TRBJ2-5
CDR3 protein: CASTSGKETQYF

D gene: NA
V gene: TRBV21-1
J gene: TRBJ1-5
CDR3 protein: CASSEARNQPQHF

D gene: TRBD1
V gene: TRBV27
J gene: TRBJ2-7
CDR3 protein: CASRPGTGPYEQYF